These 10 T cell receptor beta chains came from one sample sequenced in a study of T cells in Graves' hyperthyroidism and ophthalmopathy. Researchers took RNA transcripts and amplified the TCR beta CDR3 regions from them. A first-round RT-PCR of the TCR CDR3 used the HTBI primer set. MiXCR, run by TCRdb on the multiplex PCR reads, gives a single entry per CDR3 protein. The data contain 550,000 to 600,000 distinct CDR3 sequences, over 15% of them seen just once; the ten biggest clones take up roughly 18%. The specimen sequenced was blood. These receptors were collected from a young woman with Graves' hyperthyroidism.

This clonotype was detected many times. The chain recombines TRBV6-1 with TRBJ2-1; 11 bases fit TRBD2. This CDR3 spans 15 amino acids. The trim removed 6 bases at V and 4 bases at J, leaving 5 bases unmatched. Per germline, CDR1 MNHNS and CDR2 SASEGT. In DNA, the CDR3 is TGTGCCAGCAGGGTAGCGGGGGGGATTTACAATGAGCAGTTCTTC. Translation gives CASRVAGGIYNEQFF.

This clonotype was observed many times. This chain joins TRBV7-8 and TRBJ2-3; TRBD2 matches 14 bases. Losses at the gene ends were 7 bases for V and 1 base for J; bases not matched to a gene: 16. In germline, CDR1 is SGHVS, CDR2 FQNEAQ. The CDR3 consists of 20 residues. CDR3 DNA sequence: TGTGCCAGCATCTCGCCAATGCAGGGGACTAGCGGGGGAGGCACAGATACGCAGTATTTT. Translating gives CASISPMQGTSGGGTDTQYF. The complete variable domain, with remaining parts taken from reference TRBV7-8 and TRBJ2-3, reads GAGVSQSPRYKVAKRGQDVALRCDPISGHVSLFWYQQALGQGPEFLTYFQNEAQLDKSGLPSDRFFAERPEGSVSTLKIQRTQQEDSAVYLCASISPMQGTSGGGTDTQYFGPGTRLTVL.

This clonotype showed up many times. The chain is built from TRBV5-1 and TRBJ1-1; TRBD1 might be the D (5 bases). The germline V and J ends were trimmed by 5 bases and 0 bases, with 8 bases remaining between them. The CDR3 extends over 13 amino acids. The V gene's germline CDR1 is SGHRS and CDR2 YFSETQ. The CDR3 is CASRGDMNTEAFF. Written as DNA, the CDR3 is TGCGCCAGCAGAGGGGATATGAACACTGAAGCTTTCTTT.

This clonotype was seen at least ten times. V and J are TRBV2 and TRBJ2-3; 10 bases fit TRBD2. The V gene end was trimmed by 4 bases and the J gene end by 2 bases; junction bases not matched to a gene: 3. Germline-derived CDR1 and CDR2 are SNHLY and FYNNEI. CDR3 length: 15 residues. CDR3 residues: CASSGAGGPTDTQYF. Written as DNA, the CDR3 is TGTGCCAGCAGTGGAGCGGGGGGGCCCACAGATACGCAGTATTTT.

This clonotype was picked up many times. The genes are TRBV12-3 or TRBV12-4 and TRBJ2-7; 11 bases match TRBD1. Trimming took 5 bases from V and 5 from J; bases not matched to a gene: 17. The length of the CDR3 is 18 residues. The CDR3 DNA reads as TGTGCCAGCAGTATTGCCCCGATTGGACAGGGGGCGTCGGACGAGCAGTACTTC. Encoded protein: CASSIAPIGQGASDEQYF.

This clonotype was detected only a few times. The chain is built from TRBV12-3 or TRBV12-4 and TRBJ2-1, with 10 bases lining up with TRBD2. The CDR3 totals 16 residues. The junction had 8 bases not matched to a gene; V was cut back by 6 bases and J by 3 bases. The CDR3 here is CASRPSGGGFYNEQFF. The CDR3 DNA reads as TGTGCCAGCAGACCTAGCGGGGGTGGATTCTACAATGAGCAGTTCTTC.

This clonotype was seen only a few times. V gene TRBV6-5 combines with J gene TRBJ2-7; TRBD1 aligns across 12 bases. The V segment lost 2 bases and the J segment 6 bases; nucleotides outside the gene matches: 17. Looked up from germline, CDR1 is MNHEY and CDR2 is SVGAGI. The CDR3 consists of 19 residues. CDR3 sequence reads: CASSYTRDRGLPYGGEQYF. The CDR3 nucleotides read TGTGCCAGCAGTTACACCCGGGACAGGGGGCTTCCCTACGGGGGCGAGCAGTACTTC.

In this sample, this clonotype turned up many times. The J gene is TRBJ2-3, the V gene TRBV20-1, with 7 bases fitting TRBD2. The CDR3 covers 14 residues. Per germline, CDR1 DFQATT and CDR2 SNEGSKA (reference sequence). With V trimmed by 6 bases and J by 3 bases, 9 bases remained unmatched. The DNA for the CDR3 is TGCAGTGCAGAAACGGGGGGTCGGACAGATACGCAGTATTTT. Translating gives CSAETGGRTDTQYF.

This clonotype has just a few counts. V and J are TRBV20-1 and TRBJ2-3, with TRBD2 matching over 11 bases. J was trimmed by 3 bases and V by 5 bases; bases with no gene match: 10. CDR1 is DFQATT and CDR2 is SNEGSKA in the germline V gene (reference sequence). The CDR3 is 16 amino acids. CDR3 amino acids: CSAAGLAGGRTDTQYF. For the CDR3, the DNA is TGCAGTGCTGCCGGGCTAGCGGGGGGAAGGACAGATACGCAGTATTTT.

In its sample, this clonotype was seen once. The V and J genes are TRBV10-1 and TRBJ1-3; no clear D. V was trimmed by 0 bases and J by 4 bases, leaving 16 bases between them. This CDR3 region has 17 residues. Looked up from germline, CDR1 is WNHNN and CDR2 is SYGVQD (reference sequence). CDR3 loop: CASSESSGPASGNTIYF. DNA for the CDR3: TGCGCCAGCAGTGAGTCCTCCGGGCCCGCGTCGGGAAACACCATATATTTT.